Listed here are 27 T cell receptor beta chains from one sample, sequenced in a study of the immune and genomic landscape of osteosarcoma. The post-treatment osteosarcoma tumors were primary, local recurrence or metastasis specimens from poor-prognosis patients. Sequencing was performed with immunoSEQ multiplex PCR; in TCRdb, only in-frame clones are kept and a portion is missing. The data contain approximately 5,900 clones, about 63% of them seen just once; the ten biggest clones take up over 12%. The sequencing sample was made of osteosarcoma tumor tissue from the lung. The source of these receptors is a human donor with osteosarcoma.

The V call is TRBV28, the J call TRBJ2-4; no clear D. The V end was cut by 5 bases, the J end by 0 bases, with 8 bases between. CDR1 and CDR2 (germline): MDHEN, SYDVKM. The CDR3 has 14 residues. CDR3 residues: CASSARLAKNIQYF. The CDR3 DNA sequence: TGTGCCAGCAGTGCCCGGTTAGCCAAAAACATTCAGTACTTC.

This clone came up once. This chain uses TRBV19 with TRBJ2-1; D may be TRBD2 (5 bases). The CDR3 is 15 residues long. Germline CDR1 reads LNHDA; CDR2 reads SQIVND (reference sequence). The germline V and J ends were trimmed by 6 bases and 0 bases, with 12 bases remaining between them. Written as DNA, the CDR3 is TGTGCCAGTAGGTCCGAGCGGAACTCCTACAATGAGCAGTTCTTC. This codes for CASRSERNSYNEQFF.

Here the CDR3 reads CASSFPGTRGNEQFF. The CDR3 DNA reads TGTGCCAGCAGTTTCCCCGGGACAAGGGGGAATGAGCAGTTCTTC. The chain couples TRBV28 to TRBJ2-1; TRBD1 is a possible D gene (6 bases). There are 15 residues in the CDR3. Germline values: CDR1 MDHEN, CDR2 SYDVKM. The germline V and J ends were trimmed by 3 bases and 7 bases, with 16 bases remaining between them. Supplemented by reference TRBV28 and TRBJ2-1, the full variable domain reads DVKVTQSSRYLVKRTGEKVFLECVQDMDHENMFWYRQDPGLGLRLIYFSYDVKMKEKGDIPEGYSVSREKKERFSLILESASTNQTSMYLCASSFPGTRGNEQFFGPGTRLTVL.

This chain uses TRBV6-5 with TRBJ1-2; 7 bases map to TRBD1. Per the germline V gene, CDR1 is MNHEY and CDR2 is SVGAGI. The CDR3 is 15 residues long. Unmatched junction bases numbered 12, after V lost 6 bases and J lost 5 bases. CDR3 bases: TGTGCCAGCAGCCACGATGGGACAGTTTCATATGGCTACACCTTC. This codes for CASSHDGTVSYGYTF.

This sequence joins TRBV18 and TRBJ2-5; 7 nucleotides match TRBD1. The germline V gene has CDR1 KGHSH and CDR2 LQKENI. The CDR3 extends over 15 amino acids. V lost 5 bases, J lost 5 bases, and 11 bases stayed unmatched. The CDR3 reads CASSDRQGVMETQYF. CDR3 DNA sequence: TGTGCCAGCTCAGATCGACAGGGTGTGATGGAGACCCAGTACTTC.

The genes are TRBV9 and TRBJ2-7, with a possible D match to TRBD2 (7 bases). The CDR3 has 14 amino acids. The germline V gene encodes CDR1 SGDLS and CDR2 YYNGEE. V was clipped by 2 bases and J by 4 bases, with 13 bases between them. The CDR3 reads CASSVGGQGYEQYF. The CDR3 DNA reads TGTGCCAGCAGCGTGGGGGGGCAAGGATACGAGCAGTACTTC.

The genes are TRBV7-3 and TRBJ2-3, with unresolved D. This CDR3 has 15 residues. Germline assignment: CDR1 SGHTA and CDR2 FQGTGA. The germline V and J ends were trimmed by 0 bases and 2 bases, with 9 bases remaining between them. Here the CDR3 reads CASSLTGVLTDTQYF. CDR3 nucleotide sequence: TGTGCCAGCAGCTTAACCGGAGTCCTCACAGATACGCAGTATTTT.

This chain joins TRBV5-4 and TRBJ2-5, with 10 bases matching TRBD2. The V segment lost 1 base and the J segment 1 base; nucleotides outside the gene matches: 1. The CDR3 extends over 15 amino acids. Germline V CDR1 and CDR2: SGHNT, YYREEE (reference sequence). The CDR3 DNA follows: TGTGCCAGCAGCTTGACTAGCGGGGTCCAAGAGACCCAGTACTTC. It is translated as CASSLTSGVQETQYF.

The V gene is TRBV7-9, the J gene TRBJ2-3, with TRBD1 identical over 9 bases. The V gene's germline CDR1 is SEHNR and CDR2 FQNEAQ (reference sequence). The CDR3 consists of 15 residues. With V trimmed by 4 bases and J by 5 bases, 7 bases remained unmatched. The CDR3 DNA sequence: TGTGCCAGCAGCTCAGGGGACAGGGAAGGAGATACGCAGTATTTT. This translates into CASSSGDREGDTQYF.

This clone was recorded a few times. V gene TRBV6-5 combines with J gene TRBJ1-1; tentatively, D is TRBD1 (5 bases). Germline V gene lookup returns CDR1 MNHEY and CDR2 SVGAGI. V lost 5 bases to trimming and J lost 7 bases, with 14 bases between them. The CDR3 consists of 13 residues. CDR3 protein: CASSRNGDGEAFF. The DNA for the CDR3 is TGTGCCAGCAGTCGAAATGGGGACGGTGAAGCTTTCTTT.

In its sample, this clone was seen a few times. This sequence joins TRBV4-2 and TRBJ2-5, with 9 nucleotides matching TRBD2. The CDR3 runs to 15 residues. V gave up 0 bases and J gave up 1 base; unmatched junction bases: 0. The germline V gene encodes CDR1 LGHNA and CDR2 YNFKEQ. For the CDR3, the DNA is TGTGCCAGCAGCCAAGAGCGGGGGGGCCAAGAGACCCAGTACTTC. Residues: CASSQERGGQETQYF.

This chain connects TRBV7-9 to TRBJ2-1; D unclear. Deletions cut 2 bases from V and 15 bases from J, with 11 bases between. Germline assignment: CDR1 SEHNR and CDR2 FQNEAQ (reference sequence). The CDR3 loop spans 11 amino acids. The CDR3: CASSLSAVGFF. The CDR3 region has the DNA TGTGCCAGCAGCTTATCCGCAGTTGGGTTCTTC. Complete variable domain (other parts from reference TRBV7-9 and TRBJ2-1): DTGVSQNPRHKITKRGQNVTFRCDPISEHNRLYWYRQTLGQGPEFLTYFQNEAQLEKSRLLSDRFSAERPKGSFSTLEIQRTEQGDSAMYLCASSLSAVGFFGPGTRLTVL.

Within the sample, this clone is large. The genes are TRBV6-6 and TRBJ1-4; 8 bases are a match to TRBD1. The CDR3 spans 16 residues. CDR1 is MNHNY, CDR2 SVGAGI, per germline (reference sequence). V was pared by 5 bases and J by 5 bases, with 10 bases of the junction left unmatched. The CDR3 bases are TGTGCCAGCAGTCCCACCGGACAGGGAAGAAATGAAAAACTGTTTTTT. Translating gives CASSPTGQGRNEKLFF.

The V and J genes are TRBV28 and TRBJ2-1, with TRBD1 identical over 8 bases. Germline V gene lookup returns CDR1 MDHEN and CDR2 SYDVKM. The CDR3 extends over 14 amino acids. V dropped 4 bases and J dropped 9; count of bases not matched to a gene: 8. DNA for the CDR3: TGTGCCAGCAGTTCGCCTACCAGGGGGCGTGAGCAGTTCTTC. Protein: CASSSPTRGREQFF.

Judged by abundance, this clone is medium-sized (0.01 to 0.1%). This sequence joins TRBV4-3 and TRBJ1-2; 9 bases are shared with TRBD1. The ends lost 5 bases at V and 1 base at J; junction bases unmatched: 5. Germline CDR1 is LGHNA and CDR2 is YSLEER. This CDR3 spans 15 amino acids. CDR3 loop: CASSTQTGGNYGYTF. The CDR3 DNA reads TGCGCCAGCAGCACACAGACAGGGGGTAACTATGGCTACACCTTC.

The CDR3 region has the DNA TGCAGCGTCCGTCTTACAGGGTCCTACGAGCAGTACTTC. Translating it yields CSVRLTGSYEQYF. V gene TRBV29-1 combines with J gene TRBJ2-7; a possible D gene is TRBD1 (6 bases). The CDR3 consists of 13 residues. V was clipped by 6 bases and J by 1 base, with 13 bases between them. In germline, CDR1 is SQVTM, CDR2 ANQGSEA.

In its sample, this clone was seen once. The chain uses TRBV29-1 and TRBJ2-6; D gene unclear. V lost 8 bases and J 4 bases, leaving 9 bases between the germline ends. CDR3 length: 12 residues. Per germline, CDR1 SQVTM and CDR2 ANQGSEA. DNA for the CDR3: TGCAGCATAATTACCGGGGCCAACGTCCTGACTTTC. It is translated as CSIITGANVLTF.

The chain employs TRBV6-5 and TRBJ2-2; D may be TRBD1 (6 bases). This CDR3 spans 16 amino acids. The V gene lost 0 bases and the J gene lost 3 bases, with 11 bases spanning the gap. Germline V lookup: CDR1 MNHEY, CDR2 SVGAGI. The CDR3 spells CASSYSSGQYTGELFF. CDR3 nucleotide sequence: TGTGCCAGCAGTTACTCTTCTGGACAGTACACCGGGGAGCTGTTTTTT.

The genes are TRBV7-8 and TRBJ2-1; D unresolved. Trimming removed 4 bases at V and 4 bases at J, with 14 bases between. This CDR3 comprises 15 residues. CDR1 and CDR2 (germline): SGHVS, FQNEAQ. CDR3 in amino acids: CASSSTVSPYNEQFF. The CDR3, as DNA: TGTGCCAGCAGCTCTACGGTATCACCTTACAATGAGCAGTTCTTC.

CDR3 sequence: CASSPSLGSTDTQYF. Written as DNA, the CDR3 is TGTGCCAGTAGTCCCTCCTTAGGGAGCACAGATACGCAGTATTTT. The chain couples TRBV19 to TRBJ2-3, with D uncertain. The CDR3 covers 15 residues. The germline CDR1 and CDR2 sequences are LNHDA and SQIVND (reference sequence). V was trimmed by 5 bases and J by 0 bases, leaving 12 bases between them.

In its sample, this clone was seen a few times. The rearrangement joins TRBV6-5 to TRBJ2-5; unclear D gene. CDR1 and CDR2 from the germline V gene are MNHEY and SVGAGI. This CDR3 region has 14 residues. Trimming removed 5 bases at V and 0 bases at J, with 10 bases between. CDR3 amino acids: CASSRSVNQETQYF. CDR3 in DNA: TGTGCCAGCAGTCGGTCGGTCAACCAAGAGACCCAGTACTTC.

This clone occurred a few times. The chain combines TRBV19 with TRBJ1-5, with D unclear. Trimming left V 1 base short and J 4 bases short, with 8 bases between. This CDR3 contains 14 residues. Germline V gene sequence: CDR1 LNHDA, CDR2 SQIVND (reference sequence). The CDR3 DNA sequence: TGTGCCAGTAGTATAGTTGGGGAAAATCAGCCCCAGCATTTT. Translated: CASSIVGENQPQHF. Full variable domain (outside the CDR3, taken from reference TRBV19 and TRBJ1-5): DGGITQSPKYLFRKEGQNVTLSCEQNLNHDAMYWYRQDPGQGLRLIYYSQIVNDFQKGDIAEGYSVSREKKESFPLTVTSAQKNPTAFYLCASSIVGENQPQHFGDGTRLSIL.

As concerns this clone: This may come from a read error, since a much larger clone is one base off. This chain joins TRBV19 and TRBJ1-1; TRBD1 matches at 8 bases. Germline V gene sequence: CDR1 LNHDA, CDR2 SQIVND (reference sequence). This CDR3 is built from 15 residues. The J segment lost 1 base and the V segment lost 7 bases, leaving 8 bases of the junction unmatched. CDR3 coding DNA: TGTGCCAGTAATACAAGCGACAGGGGGAACACTGAAGCTTTCTTT. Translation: CASNTSDRGNTEAFF. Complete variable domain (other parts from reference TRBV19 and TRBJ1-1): DGGITQSPKYLFRKEGQNVTLSCEQNLNHDAMYWYRQDPGQGLRLIYYSQIVNDFQKGDIAEGYSVSREKKESFPLTVTSAQKNPTAFYLCASNTSDRGNTEAFFGQGTRLTVV.

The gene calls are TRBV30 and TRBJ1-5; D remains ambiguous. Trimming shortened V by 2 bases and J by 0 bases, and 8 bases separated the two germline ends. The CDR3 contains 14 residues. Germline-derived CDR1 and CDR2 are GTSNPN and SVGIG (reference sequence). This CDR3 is CAWSYGYSNQPQHF. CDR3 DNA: TGTGCCTGGAGTTACGGTTATAGCAATCAGCCCCAGCATTTT.

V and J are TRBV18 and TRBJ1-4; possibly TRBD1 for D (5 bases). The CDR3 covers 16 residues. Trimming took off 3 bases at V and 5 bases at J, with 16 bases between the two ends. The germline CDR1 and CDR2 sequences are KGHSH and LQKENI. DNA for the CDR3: TGTGCCAGCTCACCTATCGGGGGATTCGGGAATGAAAAACTGTTTTTT. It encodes CASSPIGGFGNEKLFF.

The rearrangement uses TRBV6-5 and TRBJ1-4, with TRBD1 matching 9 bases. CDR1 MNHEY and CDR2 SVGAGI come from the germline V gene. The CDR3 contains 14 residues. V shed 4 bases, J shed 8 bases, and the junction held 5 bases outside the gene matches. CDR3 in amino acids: CASSLGQGDEKLFF. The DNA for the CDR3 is TGTGCCAGCAGTTTGGGACAGGGTGACGAAAAACTGTTTTTT.

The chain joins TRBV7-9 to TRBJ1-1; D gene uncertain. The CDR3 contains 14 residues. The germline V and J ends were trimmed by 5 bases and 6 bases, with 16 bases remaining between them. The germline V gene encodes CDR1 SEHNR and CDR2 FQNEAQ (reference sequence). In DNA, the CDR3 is TGTGCCAGCAGCAAGGACCAGGAGATCCCTGAAGCTTTCTTT. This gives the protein CASSKDQEIPEAFF.